The present T cell receptor (beta chain) was sequenced within a study of memory CD4+ T cells and cytomegalovirus serostatus (dated by TCRdb to the late 2010s). Regarding the research as a whole: The 35 or so healthy Belgian adults in the cohort included 9 who were CMV seropositive and about 24 who were CMV seronegative. The study sequenced CD4+ memory TCRbeta repertoires of a Belgian cohort with known cytomegalovirus serostatus to replicate a published TCR-based CMV serostatus classifier. What the research found in general, with its limitations: On the Belgian cohort, the classifier built on the original framework reached a median bootstrapped AUC of about 0.95, with a 95% CI of 0.76-1.00. The results were interpreted as suggesting that the CMV-associated TCR signature is largely present in the CD4+ memory repertoire. Of roughly 170 previously reported CMV-associated TCRbeta sequences, around 67 appeared in the CD4+ memory repertoires, each in one to five individuals. CMV serostatus prediction reached a median bootstrapped AUC of about 0.96 with the original framework and just under 0.92 with a US-trained random forest. Unlike the original study, which covered naive and memory CD4+ and CD8+ populations, the Belgian study sequenced only CD4+CD45RO+ memory cells.

Of note for this clone: Its binding antigen is unknown. Base quality data are lacking; no much larger clone is found one base away.

Single viable CD3+CD4+CD8-CD45RO+ cells were sorted as memory CD4+ T cells on a FACSAria II. CMV serostatus was determined with a Roche Elecsys assay detecting serum IgG against CMV pp150, pp28, p38 and p52. After thawing, total CD4+ T cells were enriched by positive selection with CD4 magnetic microbeads. The samples came from a different study that was designed specifically to examine the CD4+ T cell memory repertoire. Peripheral blood mononuclear cells were isolated and cryopreserved according to standard operating procedures, and serum was stored at -80 degrees C. The staining relied on CD3-PerCP (BW264/56), CD4-APC (RPA-T4), CD45RO-PE (UCHT1) and CD8-Pacific Orange (3B5) antibodies, and Sytox blue was used to exclude non-viable cells. The Quick-DNA Microprep Kit was used to extract genomic DNA from the sorted cells. Amplification of TCRbeta DNA was done with the immunoSEQ hsTCRbeta kit, following the protocol from the manufacturer. TCRbeta libraries were sequenced on an Illumina MiSeq instrument. The original pipeline was this. Removing out-of-frame sequences left a few million distinct TCRbeta sequences, an average of about 70,000 per individual. Each individual was scored using the number of around 180 previously reported CMV-associated TCRbeta sequences that the individual carried and the total number of productive distinct TCRbeta sequences. A beta-binomial model was reimplemented in Python, and scikit-learn random forests with default parameters were trained on US cohort data. Classifier performance on the Belgian cohort was summarized as median AUC with percentile confidence intervals over 10,000 bootstrap iterations. TCRdb mirrors the immuneACCESS table, restricted to in-frame sequences. Some clones are absent from its copies; in checked studies, under half trace to an unresolved V gene, and the reason for the others is unknown. The D gene and trimming were derived from the DNA, and the V and J assignments and clone size from that table. For this sample there are roughly 50,000 clones; more than 65% appear just once. The top ten hold just under 0.5% of the sample.

CDR3 length: 14 amino acids, cysteine to phenylalanine. Only the CDR3 DNA is retained, 42 bases long and in frame from the first base. Trimming leaves V shorter by 7 bases and J shorter by 1 base, with the junction holding 6 bases beyond the gene matches. According to the germline V gene, CDR1 reads ENHRY and CDR2 reads SYGVKD. Specimen: memory CD4+ T cells from blood. The sequence was obtained from an adult in good health and CMV-seronegative. Some clones in this sample may be carry-over from other donors' samples. This chain joins TRBV10-3 to TRBJ1-1, with 7 bases aligning to TRBD1. The DNA is TGTGCCATCAAATCGGGACAGTCGAACACTGAAGCTTTCTTT. Protein translation: CAIKSGQSNTEAFF.